What follows are 20 T cell receptor beta chains derived from one specimen sequenced in a study of blood T cells in healthy people across ages. Together with a sample-barcoded 5' primer, a J-beta primer mix was included in a second PCR lasting roughly 6 to 12 cycles. TCRdb reprocessed the 5' RACE reads with MiXCR, giving one entry per CDR3 protein. The sample contains some 640,000 distinct CDR3 sequences, approximately 50% of which appear only once. The source material was blood. The receptors were sampled from a woman aged 55-70 years in good health.

At least ten counts were recorded for this clonotype. V is TRBV2 and J is TRBJ1-1; D not certain. Between the trimmed V and J ends, which lost 6 bases and 2 bases, there was a span of 7 bases. Per germline, CDR1 SNHLY and CDR2 FYNNEI. The CDR3 has 12 residues. The CDR3, as DNA: TGTGCCAGCAGGCTTGATAACACTGAAGCTTTCTTT. Translating gives CASRLDNTEAFF.

The sample holds many counts of this clonotype. The gene calls are TRBV20-1 and TRBJ2-7, with D maybe TRBD2 (5 bases). The V end lost 6 bases, the J end lost 5 bases, and 14 bases lay between the germline ends. The length of the CDR3 is 12 residues. In germline, CDR1 is DFQATT, CDR2 SNEGSKA (reference sequence). The CDR3 DNA is TGCAGTGCGGCCCAAACCGGGGACGAGCAGTACTTC. Translation gives CSAAQTGDEQYF.

This chain links TRBV20-1 with TRBJ2-1, with TRBD2 matching over 8 bases. The CDR3 is 13 residues long. Germline assignment: CDR1 DFQATT and CDR2 SNEGSKA (reference sequence). Trimming removed 5 bases from V and 5 bases from J; junction bases left unmatched: 5. The CDR3 nucleotides are TGCAGTGCTTTAAGCGGGAGTAACAATGAGCAGTTCTTC. Protein product: CSALSGSNNEQFF.

A few counts support this clonotype. The V gene is TRBV7-2, the J gene TRBJ1-4, with 7 bases lining up with TRBD1. The germline V gene encodes CDR1 SGHTA and CDR2 FQGNSA. V was pared by 2 bases and J by 8 bases, with 11 bases of the junction left unmatched. This CDR3 is 16 amino acids long. CDR3 nucleotides: TGTGCCAGCAGCTTAAGGCAGAGACAGGGAGGCGAAAAACTGTTTTTT. Protein product: CASSLRQRQGGEKLFF.

The J gene is TRBJ2-3, the V gene TRBV20-1, with a possible D match to TRBD1 (6 bases). There are 15 residues in the CDR3. CDR1 and CDR2 from the germline V gene are DFQATT and SNEGSKA (reference sequence). Trimming left V 7 bases short and J 0 bases short, with 17 bases between. The CDR3 DNA is TGCAGTGAAGGGGATGCGACAGGTAGCACAGATACGCAGTATTTT. This translates into CSEGDATGSTDTQYF.

V and J are TRBV5-1 and TRBJ2-7, with TRBD2 matching 7 bases. The germline CDR1 and CDR2 sequences are SGHRS and YFSETQ. This CDR3 spans 15 amino acids. The ends lost 4 bases at V and 7 bases at J; junction bases unmatched: 14. DNA of the CDR3: TGCGCCAGCAGCCCTACGAGCGGGAAACGCAATGAGCAGTACTTC. Its protein is CASSPTSGKRNEQYF.

The chain couples TRBV7-3 to TRBJ2-3; the D is unclear. V shed 5 bases and J shed 5 bases, with 11 bases lying between them. Germline V gene lookup returns CDR1 SGHTA and CDR2 FQGTGA. There are 13 residues in the CDR3. The CDR3 loop reads CASSPQPEDTQYF. CDR3 nucleotides: TGTGCCAGCAGCCCACAGCCCGAAGATACGCAGTATTTT.

This clonotype was recorded a few times. CDR3 in amino acids: CSATPDRGNYEQYF. DNA for the CDR3: TGCAGTGCTACTCCGGACAGGGGAAACTACGAGCAGTACTTC. The V and J genes are TRBV20-1 and TRBJ2-7; 9 positions agree with TRBD1. CDR1 and CDR2 (germline): DFQATT, SNEGSKA (reference sequence). The CDR3 has 14 residues. Unmatched junction bases numbered 7, after V lost 4 bases and J lost 3 bases.

This sequence joins TRBV20-1 and TRBJ2-5; D possibly corresponds to TRBD2 (5 bases). V was clipped by 4 bases and J by 4 bases, with 10 bases between them. The CDR3 has 12 amino acids. Germline CDR1 DFQATT, CDR2 SNEGSKA (reference sequence). DNA of the CDR3: TGCAGTGCTATACTAGTACGAGAGACCCAGTACTTC. This gives the protein CSAILVRETQYF.

The rearrangement links TRBV7-2 to TRBJ2-6; the D is unclear. Trimming removed 5 bases from V and 0 bases from J, with 11 bases in between. CDR3 length equals 16 residues. Per the germline V gene, CDR1 is SGHTA and CDR2 is FQGNSA. Here the CDR3 reads CASSLSKGSGANVLTF. In DNA form, the CDR3 reads TGTGCCAGCAGCCTCAGCAAGGGCTCTGGGGCCAACGTCCTGACTTTC.

The chain carries TRBV10-3 and TRBJ2-6; 7 bases line up with TRBD2. This CDR3 has 15 residues. Germline lookup yields CDR1 ENHRY and CDR2 SYGVKD. V lost 7 bases and J lost 0; bases outside the gene matches: 3. The CDR3 DNA reads TGTGCCATCAAGTGGGAGGGCTCTGGGGCCAACGTCCTGACTTTC. Translated: CAIKWEGSGANVLTF.

This clonotype was seen repeatedly, ten times or more. V is TRBV4-3 and J is TRBJ2-3; TRBD2 is a possible D gene (5 bases). The V gene's germline CDR1 is LGHNA and CDR2 YSLEER. V was cut by 0 bases and J by 2 bases, with 18 bases left in between. The CDR3 consists of 18 residues. The CDR3 DNA reads as TGCGCCAGCAGCCAAGATTTAGTCACTAGTCTTGCCACAGATACGCAGTATTTT. Translation: CASSQDLVTSLATDTQYF.

This clonotype came up a few times. The chain joins TRBV27 to TRBJ2-4, with D maybe TRBD1 (6 bases). The J call may be mistaken, given a closer DNA end match to TRBJ2-7. Per the germline V gene, CDR1 is MNHEY and CDR2 is SMNVEV (reference sequence). The CDR3 length is 15 residues. The CDR3, as DNA: TGTGCCAGCAGTTTAAGATCGGGACAAAGCTACGAGCAGTACTTC. Amino acids: CASSLRSGQSYEQYF.

This clonotype came up a few times. This sequence joins TRBV3-1 and TRBJ1-1; D ambiguous. Germline CDR1 LGHDT, CDR2 YNNKEL (reference sequence). V was shortened by 6 bases and J by 1 base, with 9 bases between the two germline ends. The CDR3 loop spans 13 amino acids. In nucleotides, the CDR3 is TGTGCCAGCAGTTCCGAGGGGAACACTGAAGCTTTCTTT. The encoded protein is CASSSEGNTEAFF.

This clonotype was seen at least ten times. This chain connects TRBV29-1 to TRBJ2-2; possibly TRBD1 for D (6 bases). V was clipped by 6 bases and J by 0 bases, with 11 bases between them. From germline, CDR1 is SQVTM and CDR2 ANQGSEA. The CDR3 contains 14 residues. CDR3 sequence: CSVAHRANTGELFF. The DNA for the CDR3 is TGCAGCGTGGCACACAGGGCGAACACCGGGGAGCTGTTTTTT.

CDR3 region: CATSDPGQGNTIYF. As DNA, the CDR3 is TGTGCCACCAGTGACCCCGGACAGGGAAACACCATATATTTT. V gene TRBV24-1 combines with J gene TRBJ1-3, with TRBD1 as a possible D gene (6 bases). The V and J ends lost 4 bases and 4 bases respectively, with 10 bases between them. The CDR3 consists of 14 residues. Germline CDR1 KGHDR, CDR2 SFDVKD.

This clonotype came up once. The rearrangement links TRBV10-3 to TRBJ2-3; 12 positions match TRBD1. Germline CDR1 is ENHRY and CDR2 is SYGVKD. V dropped 10 bases and J dropped 4; count of bases not matched to a gene: 9. The CDR3 runs 15 residues. CDR3 nucleotide sequence: TGTGCCACTAGGGACAGGGGGCTTGGAGCAGATACGCAGTATTTT. Translating gives CATRDRGLGADTQYF.

A few counts support this clonotype. V gene TRBV9 combines with J gene TRBJ2-7, with D unclear. The CDR3 is made up of 13 amino acids. Trimming cost V 0 bases and J 4 bases, with 8 bases left between them. Germline CDR1 and CDR2: SGDLS and YYNGEE. The CDR3 sequence is CASSVDAGYEQYF. CDR3 in DNA: TGTGCCAGCAGCGTAGATGCTGGGTACGAGCAGTACTTC. The entire variable domain, with the rest obtained from reference TRBV9 and TRBJ2-7, is as follows: DSGVTQTPKHLITATGQRVTLRCSPRSGDLSVYWYQQSLDQGLQFLIQYYNGEERAKGNILERFSAQQFPDLHSELNLSSLELGDSALYFCASSVDAGYEQYFGPGTRLTVT.

A few counts support this clonotype. The chain carries TRBV14 and TRBJ2-1; tentatively, D is TRBD1 (6 bases). CDR1 and CDR2 from the germline V gene are SGHDN and FVKESK. V lost 1 base and J 14 bases, leaving 12 bases between the germline ends. The CDR3 covers 12 residues. CDR3 DNA sequence: TGTGCCAGCAGCCAAGTGGGGGCTATGAAGTTCTTC. Its protein product is CASSQVGAMKFF.

For the CDR3, the DNA is TGCGCCAGCAGCTTGATGGGGATCGCCTACGAGCAGTACTTC. This translates into CASSLMGIAYEQYF. The chain joins TRBV5-1 to TRBJ2-7; D ambiguous. The germline V gene encodes CDR1 SGHRS and CDR2 YFSETQ. CDR3 length equals 14 residues. Trimming shortened V by 1 base and J by 2 bases, and 10 bases separated the two germline ends.